This TCR beta chain was identified during a study of blood T cell repertoires in COVID-19. Overall study context: T cells, B-cell-depleted T cells, or PBMCs supplied cDNA or gDNA.

Germline V lookup: CDR1 LGHDT, CDR2 YNNKEL (reference sequence). The V gene end was trimmed by 2 bases and the J gene end by 5 bases; junction bases not matched to a gene: 6. The CDR3 consists of 15 residues. Sequenced by immunoSEQ multiplex PCR; TCRdb stores in-frame clones only, minus some. The sample includes 200,000 to 250,000 clones, 70% to 90% of them seen just once. Sequencing was done on a sample of peripheral blood. This sequence originates from a woman at least 80 years old with acute or convalescent COVID-19. The rearrangement uses TRBV3-1 (or the pseudogene TRBV3-2) and TRBJ2-1; 7 bases line up with TRBD1. The CDR3 region is CASSQRGTADNEQFF. Here the CDR3 DNA reads TGTGCCAGCAGCCAACGAGGGACAGCCGACAATGAGCAGTTCTTC.